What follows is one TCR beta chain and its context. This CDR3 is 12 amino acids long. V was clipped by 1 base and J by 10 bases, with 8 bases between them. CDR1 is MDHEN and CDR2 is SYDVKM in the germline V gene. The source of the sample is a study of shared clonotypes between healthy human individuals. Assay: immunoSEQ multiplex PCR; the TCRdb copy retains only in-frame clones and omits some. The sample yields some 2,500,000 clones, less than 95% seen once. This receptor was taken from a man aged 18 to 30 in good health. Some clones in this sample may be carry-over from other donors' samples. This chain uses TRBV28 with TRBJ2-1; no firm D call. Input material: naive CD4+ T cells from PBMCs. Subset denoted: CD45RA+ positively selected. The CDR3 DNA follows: TGTGCCAGCAGTTTATACACCCTAGAGCAGTTCTTC. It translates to CASSLYTLEQFF.